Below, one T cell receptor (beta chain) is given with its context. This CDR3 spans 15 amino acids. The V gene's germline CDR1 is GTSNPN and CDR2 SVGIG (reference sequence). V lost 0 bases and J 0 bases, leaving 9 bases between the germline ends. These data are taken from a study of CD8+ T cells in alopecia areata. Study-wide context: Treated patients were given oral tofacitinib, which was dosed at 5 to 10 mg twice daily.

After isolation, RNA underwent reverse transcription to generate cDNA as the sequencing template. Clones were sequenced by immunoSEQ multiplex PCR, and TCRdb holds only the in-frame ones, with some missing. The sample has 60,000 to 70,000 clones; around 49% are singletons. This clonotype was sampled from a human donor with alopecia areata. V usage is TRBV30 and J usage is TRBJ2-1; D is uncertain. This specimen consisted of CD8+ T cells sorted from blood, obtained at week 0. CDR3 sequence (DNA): TGTGCCTGGAGTGTACTAAGGAGCTCCTACAATGAGCAGTTCTTC. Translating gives CAWSVLRSSYNEQFF.